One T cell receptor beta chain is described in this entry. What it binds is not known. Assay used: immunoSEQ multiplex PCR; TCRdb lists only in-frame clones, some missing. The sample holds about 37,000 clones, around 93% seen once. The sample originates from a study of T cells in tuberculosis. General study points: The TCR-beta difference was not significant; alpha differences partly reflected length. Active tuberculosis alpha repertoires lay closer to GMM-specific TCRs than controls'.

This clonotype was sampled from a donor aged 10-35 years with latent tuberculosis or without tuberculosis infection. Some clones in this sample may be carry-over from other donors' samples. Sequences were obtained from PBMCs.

The CDR3 nucleotides read TGTGCCAGCTCACCATCCCGGCAGCGTGGAAACACCATATATTTT. It specifies CASSPSRQRGNTIYF. The chain employs TRBV18 and TRBJ1-3; D gene uncertain. CDR1 and CDR2 from the germline V gene are KGHSH and LQKENI. The CDR3 covers 15 residues. With 2 bases removed from V and 3 bases from J, the gap between germline ends came to 11 bases.